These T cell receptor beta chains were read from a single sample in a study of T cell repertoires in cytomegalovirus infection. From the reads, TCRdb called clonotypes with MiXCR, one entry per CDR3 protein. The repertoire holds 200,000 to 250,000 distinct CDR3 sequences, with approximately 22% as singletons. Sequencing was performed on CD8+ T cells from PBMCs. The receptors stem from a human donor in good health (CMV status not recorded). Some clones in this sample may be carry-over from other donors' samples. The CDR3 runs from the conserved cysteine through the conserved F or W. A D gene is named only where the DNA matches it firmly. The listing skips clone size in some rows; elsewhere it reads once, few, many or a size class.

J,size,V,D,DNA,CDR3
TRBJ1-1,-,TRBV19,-,TGTGCCAGCCTCAGGGGCGAGGGCACTGAAGCTTTCTTT,CASLRGEGTEAFF
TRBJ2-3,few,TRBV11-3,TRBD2,TGTGCCAGCAGCTTACCGGGACTAGCGGGGCACACAGATACGCAGTATTTT,CASSLPGLAGHTDTQYF
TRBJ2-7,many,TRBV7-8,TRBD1,TGTGCCAGCAGCCTACCGGACAGGGAGACCTCCTACGAGCAGTACTTC,CASSLPDRETSYEQYF
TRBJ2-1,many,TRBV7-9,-,TGTGCCAGCAGCTTACATTCAGGGCACTACAATGAGCAGTTCTTC,CASSLHSGHYNEQFF
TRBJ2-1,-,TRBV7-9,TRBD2,TGTGCCAGCAGCCGAGAGCGGGGGGTGAATGAGCAGTTCTTC,CASSRERGVNEQFF
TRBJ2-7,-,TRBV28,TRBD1,TGTGCCAGCAGTTTCAGGGGGCTCGGCTCCTACGAGCAGTACTTC,CASSFRGLGSYEQYF
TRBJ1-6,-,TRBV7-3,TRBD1,TGTGCCAGCAGCGAGACAGGGGATAATTCACCCCTCCACTTT,CASSETGDNSPLHF
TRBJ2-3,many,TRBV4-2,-,TGTGCCAGCAGCCAAGTTTCGGGCACAGATACGCAGTATTTT,CASSQVSGTDTQYF
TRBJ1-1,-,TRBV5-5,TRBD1,TGTGCCAGCAGCTTGGACCCGGGACAGGGCCAGGAAGCTTTCTTT,CASSLDPGQGQEAFF
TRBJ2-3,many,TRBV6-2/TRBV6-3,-,TGTGCCAGCAGTCCGACGACGAGTTCTAGCACAGATACGCAGTATTTT,CASSPTTSSSTDTQYF
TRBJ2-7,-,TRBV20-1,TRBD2,TGCAGCGCCGGGACTATATACGAGCAGTACTTC,CSAGTIYEQYF
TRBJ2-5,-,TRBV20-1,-,TGCAGTGCTAGAGGGGGGCTGGAAGAGACCCAGTACTTC,CSARGGLEETQYF
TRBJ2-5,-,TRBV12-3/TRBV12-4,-,TGTGCCAGCATTTCGGAGACCCAGTACTTC,CASISETQYF
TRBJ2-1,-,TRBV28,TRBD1,TGTGCCAGCACGGGACAGGGTATCCCCAGTGCGTACAATGAGCAGTTCTTC,CASTGQGIPSAYNEQFF
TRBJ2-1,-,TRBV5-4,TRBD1,TGTGCCAGCAGCTTGGGGGACAGGGGGCACTACAATGAGCAGTTCTTC,CASSLGDRGHYNEQFF
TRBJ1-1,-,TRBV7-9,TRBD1,TGTGCCAGCAGCCGAATACAGGGGCTCGTGGAAGCTTTCTTT,CASSRIQGLVEAFF
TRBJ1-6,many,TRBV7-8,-,TGTGCCAGCAGCCTATGGACAGCCGCCTATAATTCACCCCTCCACTTT,CASSLWTAAYNSPLHF
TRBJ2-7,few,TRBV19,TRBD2,TGTGCCAGTAGTATGGAAGCGGGGTATGCCTACGAGCAGTACTTC,CASSMEAGYAYEQYF
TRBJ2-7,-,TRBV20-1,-,TGCAGTGCTTCTCGACCATCGGGACAAGGACCATACGAGCAGTACTTC,CSASRPSGQGPYEQYF
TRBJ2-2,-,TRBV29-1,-,TGCAGCGTGGAGACAGGGAACACCGGGGAGCTGTTTTTT,CSVETGNTGELFF
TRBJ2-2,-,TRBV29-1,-,TGCAGCGTTGTGGGGTCGAACACCGGGGAGCTGTTTTTT,CSVVGSNTGELFF
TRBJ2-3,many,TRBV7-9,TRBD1,TGTGCCAGCAGCCCGTGGACAGGGGGCTTCACAGATACGCAGTATTTT,CASSPWTGGFTDTQYF
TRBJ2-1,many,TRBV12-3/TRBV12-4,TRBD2,TGTGCCAGCAGTTTTATGCTTAGCGGGGGAGAGCAGTTCTTC,CASSFMLSGGEQFF
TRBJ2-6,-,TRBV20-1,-,TGCAGTGCCGTCAGGGAAATGCGCTCTGGGGCCAACGTCCTGACTTTC,CSAVREMRSGANVLTF
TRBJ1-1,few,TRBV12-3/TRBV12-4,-,TGTGCCAGCAGGTTTGGGGGTGTCGGCACTGAAGCTTTCTTT,CASRFGGVGTEAFF
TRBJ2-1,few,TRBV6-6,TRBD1,TGTGCCAGCAAAGGACAGGGGGCTTACAATGAGCAGTTCTTC,CASKGQGAYNEQFF
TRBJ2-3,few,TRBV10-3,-,TGTGCCATCAGTGAAGAGACTCGCACAGATACGCAGTATTTT,CAISEETRTDTQYF
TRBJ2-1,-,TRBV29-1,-,TGCAGCGTTGTGTCTGCCTACAATGAGCAGTTCTTC,CSVVSAYNEQFF
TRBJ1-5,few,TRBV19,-,TGTGCCAGTACCAACCCAGTCGGTCAGCCCCAGCATTTT,CASTNPVGQPQHF
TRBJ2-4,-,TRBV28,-,TGTGCCAGCAGTTTAACGGGAACCAAAAACATTCAGTACTTC,CASSLTGTKNIQYF
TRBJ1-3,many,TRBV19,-,TGTGCCAGTAGTTCGGCGGGCCACTCTGGAAACACCATATATTTT,CASSSAGHSGNTIYF
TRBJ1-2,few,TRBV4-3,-,TGCGCCAGCAGCCAAGGACTCCCCACTAACTATGGCTACACCTTC,CASSQGLPTNYGYTF
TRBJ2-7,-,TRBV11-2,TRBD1,TGTGCCAGCGGCCGGGGGACAGGGTCCTACGAGCAGTACTTC,CASGRGTGSYEQYF
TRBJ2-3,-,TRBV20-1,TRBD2,TGCAGTGTTCCACTAGCGGGGGGCACAGATACGCAGTATTTT,CSVPLAGGTDTQYF
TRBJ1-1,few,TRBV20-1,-,TGCAGTGCTAGAGTCGAGGACGGGAACACTGAAGCTTTCTTT,CSARVEDGNTEAFF
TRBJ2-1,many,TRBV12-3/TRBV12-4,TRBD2,TGTGCCTTACTCAACCGCGGGGGTGAGCAGTTCTTC,CALLNRGGEQFF